A single sample gave rise to the 28 T cell receptor beta chains below, sequenced in a study of vaccination and CD4 T cells after COVID-19. Cultured CD4+ T-cell DNA underwent Oncomine TCR Beta short-read sequencing. TCRdb reprocessed the PCR reads with MiXCR, giving one entry per CDR3 protein. This sample carries approximately 4,400 distinct CDR3 sequences, roughly 43% of them seen once, and the ten largest clones take 55% to 70%. Treatment of the sample: approximately 9-day PBMC culture with coronavirus spike peptide pools or control peptides (ViraFEST assay). Their cognate antigens are unknown. Sequencing was performed on CD4+ T cells from blood, cultured in vitro. The receptor set was obtained from a human donor who had recovered from COVID-19.

This clonotype was picked up a small number of times. The genes are TRBV7-9 and TRBJ2-3; a possible D gene is TRBD1 (5 bases). CDR1 is SEHNR, CDR2 FQNEAQ, per germline (reference sequence). The length of the CDR3 is 13 residues. Between the trimmed V and J ends, which lost 5 bases and 2 bases, there was a span of 8 bases. CDR3 region: CASSGQNTDTQYF. The CDR3 nucleotides read TGTGCCAGCAGCGGACAAAACACAGATACGCAGTATTTT.

This chain joins TRBV20-1 and TRBJ1-4; D unresolved. CDR3 length: 12 amino acids. Trimming took 5 bases from V and 4 from J, leaving 8 bases between them. Per the germline V gene, CDR1 is DFQATT and CDR2 is SNEGSKA (reference sequence). CDR3 coding DNA: TGCAGTGCTGGAAACTATAATGAAAAACTGTTTTTT. It translates to CSAGNYNEKLFF.

This clonotype has only a few counts. V gene TRBV10-3 combines with J gene TRBJ2-1, with TRBD1 as a possible D gene (6 bases). V was clipped by 6 bases and J by 0 bases, with 6 bases between them. Germline V gene sequence: CDR1 ENHRY, CDR2 SYGVKD. The CDR3 is 13 amino acids. The CDR3: CAIRDSSYNEQFF. Here the CDR3 DNA reads TGTGCCATCAGGGACAGCTCCTACAATGAGCAGTTCTTC.

The J gene is TRBJ1-2, the V gene TRBV5-1; D perhaps matches TRBD1 (6 bases). The CDR3 runs to 16 residues. Germline V lookup: CDR1 SGHRS, CDR2 YFSETQ. The V gene lost 4 bases and the J gene lost 8 bases, with 24 bases spanning the gap. The chain's CDR3 is CASSLSSLQDQGGYTF. The CDR3 DNA reads TGCGCCAGCAGCCTTAGTAGTTTGCAGGACCAGGGGGGCTACACCTTC. Variable domain in full (rest from reference TRBV5-1 and TRBJ1-2): KAGVTQTPRYLIKTRGQQVTLSCSPISGHRSVSWYQQTPGQGLQFLFEYFSETQRNKGNFPGRFSGRQFSNSRSEMNVSTLELGDSALYLCASSLSSLQDQGGYTFGSGTRLTVV.

The chain employs TRBV7-3 and TRBJ2-2; 9 bases map to TRBD2. The J segment lost 2 bases and the V segment lost 2 bases, leaving 3 bases of the junction unmatched. The germline V gene has CDR1 SGHTA and CDR2 FQGTGA. The CDR3 totals 16 residues. The CDR3 sequence: CASSLLGLANTGELFF. CDR3 DNA sequence: TGTGCCAGCAGCTTATTGGGACTAGCTAACACCGGGGAGCTGTTTTTT.

V is TRBV20-1 and J is TRBJ2-1, with a weak D call TRBD2 (6 bases). V lost 6 bases and J lost 0, with 15 bases in between. CDR3 length: 15 amino acids. The germline V gene has CDR1 DFQATT and CDR2 SNEGSKA (reference sequence). The CDR3, as DNA: TGCAGTGCGTCCGGGACTCATGCCTCCTACAATGAGCAGTTCTTC. Encoded protein: CSASGTHASYNEQFF.

Here the CDR3 DNA reads TGCAGTGCTCGGACCTCCCTGGGGGGTGAGCAGTTCTTC. This codes for CSARTSLGGEQFF. The chain is built from TRBV20-1 and TRBJ2-1; possible D gene TRBD2, 6 bases. There are 13 residues in the CDR3. With 5 bases removed from V and 9 bases from J, the gap between germline ends came to 17 bases. The germline V gene has CDR1 DFQATT and CDR2 SNEGSKA (reference sequence).

The rearrangement joins TRBV5-1 to TRBJ1-1; a possible D gene is TRBD1 (5 bases). Germline CDR1 reads SGHRS; CDR2 reads YFSETQ. V lost 0 bases and J lost 1, with 10 bases in between. This CDR3 spans 15 amino acids. CDR3 in DNA: TGCGCCAGCAGCTTGGCCGGGGGATCGAACACTGAAGCTTTCTTT. Translating it yields CASSLAGGSNTEAFF.

This clonotype was detected a few times. The chain joins TRBV7-9 to TRBJ1-2; D might be TRBD1 (5 bases). V was cut by 5 bases and J by 3 bases, with 16 bases left in between. The CDR3 covers 15 residues. CDR1 is SEHNR, CDR2 FQNEAQ, per germline (reference sequence). The CDR3 region is CASSPTLGRHYGYTF. CDR3 in DNA: TGTGCCAGCAGCCCTACCTTGGGACGGCACTATGGCTACACCTTC.

The chain links TRBV2 to TRBJ2-5; TRBD1 aligns across 8 bases. The V gene's germline CDR1 is SNHLY and CDR2 FYNNEI. The ends lost 8 bases at V and 3 bases at J; junction bases unmatched: 11. The CDR3 is 15 residues long. As DNA, the CDR3 is TGTGCCAGCCGTAGGACAGGGCGTAGGGAAGAGACCCAGTACTTC. Its translation is CASRRTGRREETQYF.

This sequence joins TRBV7-2 and TRBJ1-5, with D possibly TRBD1 on 5 matching bases. This CDR3 comprises 17 residues. The germline CDR1 and CDR2 sequences are SGHTA and FQGNSA. V lost 1 base, J lost 5 bases, and 18 bases lay in between. Here the CDR3 reads CASSLGGRTYDHQPQHF. DNA of the CDR3: TGTGCCAGCAGCTTAGGGGGCAGGACATACGACCATCAGCCCCAGCATTTT.

This clonotype was seen more than once but under ten times. This chain uses TRBV20-1 with TRBJ2-2; TRBD2 matches at 11 bases. Trimming removed 0 bases from V and 6 bases from J; junction bases left unmatched: 6. CDR3 size: 16 residues. Germline CDR1 DFQATT, CDR2 SNEGSKA (reference sequence). CDR3 sequence: CSARDQTSGGPGELFF. For the CDR3, the DNA is TGCAGTGCTAGAGATCAAACTAGCGGGGGCCCCGGGGAGCTGTTTTTT.

This clonotype turned up a few times. The chain links TRBV5-1 to TRBJ2-5; 8 bases map to TRBD2. J lost 5 bases, V lost 7 bases, and 13 bases had no gene match. Germline V CDR1 and CDR2: SGHRS, YFSETQ. CDR3 length: 15 amino acids. CDR3 residues: CASRPQAGVGETQYF. CDR3 bases: TGCGCCAGCCGCCCCCAAGCGGGAGTAGGGGAGACCCAGTACTTC. The full variable domain, with the rest looked up from reference TRBV5-1 and TRBJ2-5, is KAGVTQTPRYLIKTRGQQVTLSCSPISGHRSVSWYQQTPGQGLQFLFEYFSETQRNKGNFPGRFSGRQFSNSRSEMNVSTLELGDSALYLCASRPQAGVGETQYFGPGTRLLVL.

The chain couples TRBV5-1 to TRBJ1-1, with D uncertain. CDR3 length: 13 amino acids. The V gene lost 4 bases and the J gene lost 1 base, with 8 bases spanning the gap. CDR1 and CDR2 (germline): SGHRS, YFSETQ. The DNA for the CDR3 is TGCGCCAGCAGCATAGACTGGAACACTGAAGCTTTCTTT. Translating gives CASSIDWNTEAFF.

This rearrangement joins TRBV18 to TRBJ2-2; D gene unclear. Germline V lookup: CDR1 KGHSH, CDR2 LQKENI. V lost 1 base and J 7 bases, leaving 10 bases between the germline ends. The CDR3 spans 14 residues. The DNA for the CDR3 is TGTGCCAGCTCACCACAGTCTTTAGGCGGGGAGCTGTTTTTT. Its protein product is CASSPQSLGGELFF.

The chain joins TRBV6-2 or TRBV6-3 to TRBJ2-7, with a weak D call TRBD1 (6 bases). Germline CDR1 is MNHEY and CDR2 is SVGEGT. Trimming pared 2 bases from V and 3 bases from J, leaving 8 bases between. CDR3 length: 13 residues. The CDR3 spells CASSYPGVYEQYF. CDR3 sequence (DNA): TGTGCCAGCAGTTACCCAGGGGTCTACGAGCAGTACTTC.

The sample holds a few counts of this clonotype. This chain joins TRBV5-6 and TRBJ2-1, with D hard to call. Germline V gene lookup returns CDR1 SGHDT and CDR2 YYEEEE. This CDR3 comprises 13 residues. V was clipped by 4 bases and J by 8 bases, with 13 bases between them. The CDR3 DNA follows: TGTGCCAGCAGCCTCCGCGGTCTTTATGAGCAGTTCTTC. It encodes CASSLRGLYEQFF.

The J gene is TRBJ2-2, the V gene TRBV10-3; D may be TRBD1 (5 bases). Between the trimmed V and J ends, which lost 3 bases and 1 base, there was a span of 6 bases. Germline loops: CDR1 ENHRY, CDR2 SYGVKD. CDR3 size: 14 residues. Here the CDR3 reads CAISDQGNTGELFF. The CDR3 coding sequence is TGTGCCATCAGTGACCAGGGGAACACCGGGGAGCTGTTTTTT.

The J gene is TRBJ2-7, the V gene TRBV7-9, with D perhaps matching TRBD2 (5 bases). V was pared by 5 bases and J by 3 bases, with 11 bases between. From germline, CDR1 is SEHNR and CDR2 FQNEAQ (reference sequence). This CDR3 has 13 amino acids. In DNA, the CDR3 is TGTGCCAGCAGCCCACCCCGGGGCTACGAGCAGTACTTC. It codes for CASSPPRGYEQYF.

The V call is TRBV5-8, the J call TRBJ2-7, with TRBD2 identical over 9 bases. CDR1 is SGHTS and CDR2 is YDEGEE in the germline V gene. The CDR3 totals 14 residues. J gave up 3 bases and V 4 bases, and 5 bases lay outside the gene matches. The CDR3: CASSQLAGNYEQYF. CDR3 nucleotide sequence: TGTGCCAGCAGCCAGCTAGCGGGAAACTACGAGCAGTACTTC. Full variable domain (rest looked up from reference TRBV5-8 and TRBJ2-7): EAGVTQSPTHLIKTRGQQATLRCSPISGHTSVYWYQQALGLGLQFLLWYDEGEERNRGNFPPRFSGRQFPNYSSELNVNALELEDSALYLCASSQLAGNYEQYFGPGTRLTVT.

This clonotype was counted once. Since a much larger clone is just one base distant, this may be a read error. The chain employs TRBV18 and TRBJ2-3, with D tentatively TRBD1 (6 bases). Germline CDR1 reads KGHSH; CDR2 reads LQKENI. The CDR3 covers 15 residues. The CDR3 here is CTSSPRQGSTDTQYF. CDR3 coding DNA: TGTACCAGCTCACCTAGGCAGGGGAGCACAGATACGCAGTATTTT.

The J gene is TRBJ2-4, the V gene TRBV20-1; 7 positions match TRBD1. Per germline, CDR1 DFQATT and CDR2 SNEGSKA (reference sequence). With V trimmed by 0 bases and J by 6 bases, 2 bases remained unmatched. The CDR3 is 13 amino acids. CDR3 coding DNA: TGCAGTGCTAGAGAGACAGGGACAAACATTCAGTACTTC. Translation: CSARETGTNIQYF.

The V call is TRBV2, the J call TRBJ2-3; 10 bases match TRBD2. The CDR3 contains 15 residues. With 6 bases clipped from V and 2 bases from J, the junction kept 5 bases outside the gene matches. CDR1 is SNHLY, CDR2 FYNNEI, per germline. In DNA, the CDR3 is TGTGCCAGCAGGGCCGGGACTAGCGACACAGATACGCAGTATTTT. Translating gives CASRAGTSDTDTQYF.

The genes are TRBV6-1 and TRBJ2-2; 7 nucleotides line up with TRBD1. The V segment lost 5 bases and the J segment 0 bases; nucleotides outside the gene matches: 3. CDR1 and CDR2 from the germline V gene are MNHNS and SASEGT. The CDR3 runs 15 residues. The CDR3 region is CASSRDRANTGELFF. Written as DNA, the CDR3 is TGTGCCAGCAGTCGCGACAGGGCGAACACCGGGGAGCTGTTTTTT.

The rearrangement uses TRBV10-3 and TRBJ2-7; D is unclear. Germline CDR1 ENHRY, CDR2 SYGVKD. Between the trimmed V and J ends, which lost 4 bases and 1 base, there was a span of 14 bases. This CDR3 is built from 15 residues. The CDR3 is CAISVAASVSYEQYF. The CDR3 nucleotides are TGTGCCATCAGTGTGGCAGCGAGCGTGTCCTACGAGCAGTACTTC.

The chain links TRBV24-1 to TRBJ2-1, with 9 bases matching TRBD1. CDR1 is KGHDR, CDR2 SFDVKD, per germline. This CDR3 has 16 amino acids. Trimming removed 4 bases from V and 3 bases from J; junction bases left unmatched: 6. The CDR3 loop reads CATSDRTGDVYNEQFF. The CDR3 region has the DNA TGTGCCACCAGTGACAGGACAGGGGATGTCTACAATGAGCAGTTCTTC.

V usage is TRBV10-3 and J usage is TRBJ2-1; D possibly corresponds to TRBD2 (6 bases). Trimming shortened V by 4 bases and J by 10 bases, and 17 bases separated the two germline ends. The CDR3 contains 14 residues. Per the germline V gene, CDR1 is ENHRY and CDR2 is SYGVKD. CDR3 sequence (DNA): TGTGCCATCAGTGTTAATAGCGGCCCCCGGGAGCAGTTCTTC. Amino acid sequence: CAISVNSGPREQFF.

This chain links TRBV7-8 with TRBJ1-1; D is unclear. The length of the CDR3 is 14 residues. The V gene lost 6 bases and the J gene lost 0 bases, with 11 bases spanning the gap. Germline V lookup: CDR1 SGHVS, CDR2 FQNEAQ. The CDR3 DNA reads TGTGCCAGCAGAAGTATAGCGCTGAACACTGAAGCTTTCTTT. Its translation is CASRSIALNTEAFF.